This T cell receptor (beta chain) was recovered during a study of response to subunit inactivated influenza vaccine. Via MiXCR, TCRdb re-called the RT-PCR reads, giving one row per CDR3 protein. The repertoire holds 500,000 to 650,000 distinct CDR3 sequences, under 9% seen once, with around 13% in the top ten. Germline loops: CDR1 KGHDR, CDR2 SFDVKD. The CDR3 is made up of 18 amino acids. Comments on this clonotype: This may be a read error, as it is one base from a much larger clone.

This chain joins TRBV24-1 and TRBJ2-2; the D gene is possibly TRBD1 (6 bases). The starting material was PBMCs from blood, obtained about 23 months after vaccination. This sequence originates from a man between 50 and 69 years old who received an inactivated influenza vaccine. DNA for the CDR3: TGTGCCACCTGTGACATTACAGGGTTAGGCTCGAACACCGGGGAGCTGTTTTTT. Translation: CATCDITGLGSNTGELFF.